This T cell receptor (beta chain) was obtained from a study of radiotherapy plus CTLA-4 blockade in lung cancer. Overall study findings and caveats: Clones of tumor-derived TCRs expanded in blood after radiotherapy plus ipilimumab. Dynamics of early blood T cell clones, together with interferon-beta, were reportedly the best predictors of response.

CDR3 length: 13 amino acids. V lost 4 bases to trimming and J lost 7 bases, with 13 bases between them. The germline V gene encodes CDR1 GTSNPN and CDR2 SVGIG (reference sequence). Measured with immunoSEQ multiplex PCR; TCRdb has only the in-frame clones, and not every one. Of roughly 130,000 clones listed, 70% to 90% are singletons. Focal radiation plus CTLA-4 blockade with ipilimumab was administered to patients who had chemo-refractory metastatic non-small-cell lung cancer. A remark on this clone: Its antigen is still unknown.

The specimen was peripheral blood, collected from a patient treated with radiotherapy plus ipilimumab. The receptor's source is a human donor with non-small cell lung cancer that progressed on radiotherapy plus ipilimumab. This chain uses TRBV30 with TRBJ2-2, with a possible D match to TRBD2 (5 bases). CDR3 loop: CAWTPGLDGELFF. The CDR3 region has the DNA TGTGCCTGGACCCCGGGGTTGGACGGGGAGCTGTTTTTT.